The present entry profiles one T cell receptor (beta chain) with its context. Its antigen remains unknown. This sample was included in a study of T cells in Graves' hyperthyroidism and ophthalmopathy. The CDR3 regions of TCR beta were amplified from RNA transcripts. An initial round of RT-PCR targeting the TCR CDR3 relied on the HTBI primer set. MiXCR, run by TCRdb on the multiplex PCR reads, gives a single entry per CDR3 protein. The sample consists of hundreds of thousands of distinct CDR3 sequences, around 15% of them appearing once. The CDR3 loop spans 17 amino acids. Looked up from germline, CDR1 is SEHNR and CDR2 is FQNEAQ (reference sequence). Trimming cost V 3 bases and J 1 base, with 18 bases left between them. Overall study results and limits: With a median lead of roughly 6.8 months before onset, the model predicted ophthalmopathy.

Sequencing used blood. The V call is TRBV7-9, the J call TRBJ2-5; D may be TRBD2 (6 bases). The clonotype comes from a woman between 18 and 30 years old with Graves' hyperthyroidism. CDR3 region: CASSFLIRDLLQETQYF. The DNA of the CDR3 is TGTGCCAGCAGCTTCCTAATCCGGGACTTGCTCCAAGAGACCCAGTACTTC.